These 3 T cell receptor beta chains share one sample of origin, sequenced in a study of blood T cell repertoires in COVID-19. Measured with immunoSEQ multiplex PCR; TCRdb has only the in-frame clones, and not every one. This sample carries 95,000 to 100,000 clones, 85% of them seen once, and the ten largest clones take approximately 1.8%. Sequencing was done on a sample of peripheral blood. These receptors came from a woman in her 70s with active or convalescent COVID-19.

This clone was detected a few times. CDR3 sequence: CASSVTGTAGNTIYF. CDR3 DNA sequence: TGTGCCAGCAGCGTCACAGGGACAGCAGGAAACACCATATATTTT. The V and J genes are TRBV5-4 and TRBJ1-3, with 7 bases identical to TRBD1. V lost 4 bases to trimming and J lost 4 bases; unmatched junction nucleotides: 8. Germline CDR1 and CDR2: SGHNT and YYREEE (reference sequence). The CDR3 is 15 amino acids. The full variable domain, rest sourced from reference TRBV5-4 and TRBJ1-3, is ETGVTQSPTHLIKTRGQQVTLRCSSQSGHNTVSWYQQALGQGPQFIFQYYREEENGRGNFPPRFSGLQFPNYSSELNVNALELDDSALYLCASSVTGTAGNTIYFGEGSWLTVV.

J is TRBJ1-2 and V is TRBV28; TRBD1 aligns across 8 bases. Per the germline V gene, CDR1 is MDHEN and CDR2 is SYDVKM. The CDR3 length is 14 residues. J lost 7 bases, V lost 6 bases, and 10 bases had no gene match. As DNA, the CDR3 is TGTGCCAGCAGAATCCAGGGGGCGCTTCTTGGCTACACCTTC. Translating gives CASRIQGALLGYTF.

J is TRBJ1-6 and V is TRBV15, with 8 bases fitting TRBD1. V shed 7 bases, J shed 7 bases, and the junction held 12 bases outside the gene matches. Germline CDR1 LNHNV, CDR2 YYDKDF (reference sequence). This CDR3 comprises 16 residues. This chain's CDR3 is CATTHRGDRLNSPLHF. In DNA form, the CDR3 reads TGTGCCACCACCCATCGGGGGGACAGGTTAAATTCACCCCTCCACTTT.